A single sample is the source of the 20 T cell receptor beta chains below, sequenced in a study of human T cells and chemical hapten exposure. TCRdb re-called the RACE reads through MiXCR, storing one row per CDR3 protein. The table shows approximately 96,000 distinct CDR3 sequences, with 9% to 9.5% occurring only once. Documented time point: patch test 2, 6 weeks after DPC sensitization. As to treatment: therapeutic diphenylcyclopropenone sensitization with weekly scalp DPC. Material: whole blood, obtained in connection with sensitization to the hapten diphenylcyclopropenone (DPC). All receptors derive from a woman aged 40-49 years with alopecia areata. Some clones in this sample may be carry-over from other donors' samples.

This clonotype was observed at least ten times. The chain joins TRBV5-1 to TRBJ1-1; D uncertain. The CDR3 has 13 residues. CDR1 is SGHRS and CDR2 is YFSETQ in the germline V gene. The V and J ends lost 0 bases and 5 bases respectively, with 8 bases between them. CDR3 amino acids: CASSLGVETEAFF. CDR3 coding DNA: TGCGCCAGCAGCTTGGGGGTTGAGACTGAAGCTTTCTTT. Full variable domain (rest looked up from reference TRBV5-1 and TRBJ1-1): KAGVTQTPRYLIKTRGQQVTLSCSPISGHRSVSWYQQTPGQGLQFLFEYFSETQRNKGNFPGRFSGRQFSNSRSEMNVSTLELGDSALYLCASSLGVETEAFFGQGTRLTVV.

The CDR3 coding sequence is TGTGCCAGCAGCCTCTGGGAGGGGAATCAGCCCCAGCATTTT. This gives the protein CASSLWEGNQPQHF. The V call is TRBV7-2, the J call TRBJ1-5, with a possible D match to TRBD1 (5 bases). There are 14 residues in the CDR3. V was pared by 5 bases and J by 4 bases, with 12 bases between. Germline V gene lookup returns CDR1 SGHTA and CDR2 FQGNSA.

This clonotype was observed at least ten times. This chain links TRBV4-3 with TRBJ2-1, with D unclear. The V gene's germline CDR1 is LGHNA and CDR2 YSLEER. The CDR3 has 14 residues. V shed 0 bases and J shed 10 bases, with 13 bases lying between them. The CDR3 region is CASSQEWRQGEQFF. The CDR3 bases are TGCGCCAGCAGCCAAGAATGGCGTCAAGGGGAGCAGTTCTTC.

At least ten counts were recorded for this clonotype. The CDR3: CASSGDSYGYTF. The CDR3 DNA follows: TGCGCCAGCAGCGGAGACAGCTATGGCTACACCTTC. The V gene is TRBV5-1, the J gene TRBJ1-2, with D possibly being TRBD1 (5 bases). Trimming took 4 bases from V and 4 from J, leaving 8 bases between them. This CDR3 region has 12 residues. Germline V gene lookup returns CDR1 SGHRS and CDR2 YFSETQ.

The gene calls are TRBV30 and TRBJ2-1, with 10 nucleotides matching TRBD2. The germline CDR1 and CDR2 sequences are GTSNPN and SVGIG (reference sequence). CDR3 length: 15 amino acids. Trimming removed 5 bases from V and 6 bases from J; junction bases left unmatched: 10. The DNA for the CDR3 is TGTGCCTGGGGAATGAGCGGGAGGGCCTTCAATGAGCAGTTCTTC. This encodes CAWGMSGRAFNEQFF.

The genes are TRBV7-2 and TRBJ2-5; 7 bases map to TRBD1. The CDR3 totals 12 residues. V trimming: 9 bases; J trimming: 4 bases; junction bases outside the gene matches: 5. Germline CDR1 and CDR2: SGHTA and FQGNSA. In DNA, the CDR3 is TGTGCCAGTAGACAGGGATTAGAGACCCAGTACTTC. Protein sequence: CASRQGLETQYF.

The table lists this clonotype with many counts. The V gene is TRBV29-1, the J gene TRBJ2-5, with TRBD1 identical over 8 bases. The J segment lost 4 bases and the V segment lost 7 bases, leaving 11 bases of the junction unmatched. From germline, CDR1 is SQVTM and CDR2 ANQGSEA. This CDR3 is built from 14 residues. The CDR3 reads CSGSDRVNPETQYF. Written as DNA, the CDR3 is TGCAGCGGATCGGACAGGGTAAATCCAGAGACCCAGTACTTC.

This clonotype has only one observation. CDR3 region: CASSIHRNQPQHF. CDR3 nucleotides: TGTGCCAGTAGTATTCATAGGAATCAGCCCCAGCATTTT. The V and J genes are TRBV19 and TRBJ1-5; D ambiguous. This CDR3 has 13 amino acids. Looked up from germline, CDR1 is LNHDA and CDR2 is SQIVND (reference sequence). V was cut by 3 bases and J by 4 bases, with 7 bases left in between.

The CDR3 sequence is CASSWDKAWVYEQYF. In DNA form, the CDR3 reads TGTGCCAGCAGCTGGGACAAGGCTTGGGTCTACGAGCAGTACTTC. The genes are TRBV6-2 or TRBV6-3 and TRBJ2-7; possible D gene TRBD1, 6 bases. V lost 6 bases to trimming and J lost 3 bases, with 18 bases between them. This CDR3 region has 15 residues. Germline V CDR1 and CDR2: MNHEY, SVGEGT.

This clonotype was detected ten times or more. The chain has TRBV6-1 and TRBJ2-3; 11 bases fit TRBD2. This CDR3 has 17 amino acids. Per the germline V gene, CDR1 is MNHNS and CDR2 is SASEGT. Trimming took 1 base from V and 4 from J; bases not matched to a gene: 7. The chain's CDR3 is CASSEDIAGGRSDTQYF. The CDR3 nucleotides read TGTGCCAGCAGTGAAGATATAGCGGGAGGGCGGTCAGATACGCAGTATTTT.

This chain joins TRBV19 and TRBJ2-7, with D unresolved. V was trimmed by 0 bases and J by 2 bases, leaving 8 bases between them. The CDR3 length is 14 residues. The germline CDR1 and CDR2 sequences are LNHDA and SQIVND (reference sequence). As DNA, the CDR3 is TGTGCCAGTAGTATAGAGGCCGGCCCCTACGAGCAGTACTTC. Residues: CASSIEAGPYEQYF.

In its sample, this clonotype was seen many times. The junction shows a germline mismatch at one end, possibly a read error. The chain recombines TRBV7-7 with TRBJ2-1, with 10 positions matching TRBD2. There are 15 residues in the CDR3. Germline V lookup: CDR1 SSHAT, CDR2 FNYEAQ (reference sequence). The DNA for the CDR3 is TGTGCTAGCAGCTTAGCGGGAGGCCCCTACAATGAGCAGTTCTTC. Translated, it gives CASSLAGGPYNEQFF.

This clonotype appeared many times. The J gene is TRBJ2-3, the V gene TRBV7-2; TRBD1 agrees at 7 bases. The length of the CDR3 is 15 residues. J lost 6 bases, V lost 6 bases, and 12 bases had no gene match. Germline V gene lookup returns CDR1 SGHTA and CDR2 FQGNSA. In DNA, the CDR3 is TGTGCCAGCAGGCTGGGACAGACCCAAGGGGATACGCAGTATTTT. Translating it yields CASRLGQTQGDTQYF.

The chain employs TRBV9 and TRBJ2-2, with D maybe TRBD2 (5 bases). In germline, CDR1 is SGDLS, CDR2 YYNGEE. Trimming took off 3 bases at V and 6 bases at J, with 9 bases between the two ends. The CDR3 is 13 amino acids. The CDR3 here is CASSALEAGELFF. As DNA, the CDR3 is TGTGCCAGCAGCGCGTTGGAGGCCGGGGAGCTGTTTTTT.

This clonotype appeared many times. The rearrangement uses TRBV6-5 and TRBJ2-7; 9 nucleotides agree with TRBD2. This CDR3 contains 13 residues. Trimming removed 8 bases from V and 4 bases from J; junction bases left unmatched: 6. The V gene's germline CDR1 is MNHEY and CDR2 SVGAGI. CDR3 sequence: CASCSGSGYEQYF. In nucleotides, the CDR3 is TGTGCCAGCTGTAGCGGGAGCGGATACGAGCAGTACTTC.

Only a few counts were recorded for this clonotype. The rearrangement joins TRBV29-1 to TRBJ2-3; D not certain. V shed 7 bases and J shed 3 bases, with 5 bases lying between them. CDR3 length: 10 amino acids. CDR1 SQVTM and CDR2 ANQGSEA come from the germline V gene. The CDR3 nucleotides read TGCAGCGGGGGAACAGATACGCAGTATTTT. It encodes CSGGTDTQYF.

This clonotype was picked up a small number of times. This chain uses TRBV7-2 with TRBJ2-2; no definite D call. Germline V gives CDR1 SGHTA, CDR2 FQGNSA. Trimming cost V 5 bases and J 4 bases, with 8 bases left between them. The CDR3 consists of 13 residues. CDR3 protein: CASSLLGTGELFF. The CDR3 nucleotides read TGTGCCAGCAGCCTTTTAGGCACCGGGGAGCTGTTTTTT.

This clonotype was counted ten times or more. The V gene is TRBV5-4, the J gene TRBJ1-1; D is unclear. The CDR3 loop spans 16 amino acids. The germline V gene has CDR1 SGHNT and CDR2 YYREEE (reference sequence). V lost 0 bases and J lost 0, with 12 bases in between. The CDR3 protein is CASSLDNPLLNTEAFF. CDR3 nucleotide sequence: TGTGCCAGCAGCTTGGACAACCCCCTGTTGAACACTGAAGCTTTCTTT.

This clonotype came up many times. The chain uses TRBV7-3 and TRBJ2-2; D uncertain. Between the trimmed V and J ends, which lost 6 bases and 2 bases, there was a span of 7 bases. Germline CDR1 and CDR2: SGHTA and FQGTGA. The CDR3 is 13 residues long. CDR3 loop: CASRGDNTGELFF. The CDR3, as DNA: TGTGCCAGCAGGGGCGACAACACCGGGGAGCTGTTTTTT.

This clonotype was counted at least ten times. CDR3 coding DNA: TGTGCCAGTACCCCGACCCGGGGGCGGGTTGAAAAACTGTTTTTT. It specifies CASTPTRGRVEKLFF. The chain couples TRBV19 to TRBJ1-4; D perhaps matches TRBD1 (6 bases). Trimming left V 7 bases short and J 7 bases short, with 19 bases between. The CDR3 consists of 15 residues. CDR1 is LNHDA, CDR2 SQIVND, per germline (reference sequence).